The clone carrying this T cell receptor beta chain occurred once. As yet, its antigen is unknown. These data come from a study of esophageal squamous cell carcinoma under preoperative chemotherapy. Study overall: TCR repertoires were profiled from both peripheral blood T cells and tumor-infiltrating lymphocytes. Study-wide points: After chemotherapy, TCR diversity rose significantly in peripheral T cells but not in tumor-infiltrating lymphocytes.

Regarding time point: before preoperative PTX-NDP chemotherapy. Patients received paclitaxel-nedaplatin as preoperative chemotherapy before surgery. With 0 bases removed from V and 3 bases from J, the gap between germline ends came to 9 bases. CDR3 length: 15 amino acids. Germline CDR1 reads MNHEY; CDR2 reads SVGAGI. One entry per CDR3 protein, called by TCRdb with MiXCR from the PCR reads. The table includes over 10,000 distinct CDR3 sequences, 50% to 55% detected once. V is TRBV6-5 and J is TRBJ2-1; the D gene is possibly TRBD1 (5 bases). This sample was taken from a patient given preoperative chemotherapy. The receptor was isolated from a human donor with esophageal squamous cell carcinoma. The donor label of this sample is uncertain. The CDR3 reads CASSYSAQDYNEQFF. The DNA of the CDR3 is TGTGCCAGCAGTTACTCGGCACAGGACTACAATGAGCAGTTCTTC.